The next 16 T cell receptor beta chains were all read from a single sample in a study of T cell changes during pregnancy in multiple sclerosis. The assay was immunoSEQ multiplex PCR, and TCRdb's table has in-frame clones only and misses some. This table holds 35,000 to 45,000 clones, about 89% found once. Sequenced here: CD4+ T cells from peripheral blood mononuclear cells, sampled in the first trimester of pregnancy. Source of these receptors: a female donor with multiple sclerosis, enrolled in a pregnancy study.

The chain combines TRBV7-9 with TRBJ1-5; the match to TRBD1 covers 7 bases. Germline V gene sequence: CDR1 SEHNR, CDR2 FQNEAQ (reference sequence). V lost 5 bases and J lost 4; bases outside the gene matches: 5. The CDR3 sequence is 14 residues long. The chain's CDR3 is CASSRDSLNQPQHF. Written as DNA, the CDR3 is TGTGCCAGCAGCCGGGACAGCCTGAATCAGCCCCAGCATTTT.

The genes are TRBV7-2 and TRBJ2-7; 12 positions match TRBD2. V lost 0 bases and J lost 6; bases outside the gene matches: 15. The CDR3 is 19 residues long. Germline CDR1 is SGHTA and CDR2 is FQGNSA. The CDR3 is CASSLAIPSGRASSLEQYF. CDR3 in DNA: TGTGCCAGCAGCTTAGCGATTCCTAGCGGGAGGGCCAGTTCCCTCGAGCAGTACTTC.

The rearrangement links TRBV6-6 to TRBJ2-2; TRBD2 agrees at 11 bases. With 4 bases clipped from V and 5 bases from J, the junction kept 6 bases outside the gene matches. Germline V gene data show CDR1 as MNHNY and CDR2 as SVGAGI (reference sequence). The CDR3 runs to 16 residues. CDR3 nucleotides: TGTGCCAGCAGTTTTTCGGGACTAGCGGCTACCGGGGAGCTGTTTTTT. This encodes CASSFSGLAATGELFF.

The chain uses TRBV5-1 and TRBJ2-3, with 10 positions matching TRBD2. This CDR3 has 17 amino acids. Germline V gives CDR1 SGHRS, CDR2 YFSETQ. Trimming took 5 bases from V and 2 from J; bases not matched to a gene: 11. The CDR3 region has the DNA TGCGCCAGCAGATATAGCGGGAGGACCAGAAACACAGATACGCAGTATTTT. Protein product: CASRYSGRTRNTDTQYF.

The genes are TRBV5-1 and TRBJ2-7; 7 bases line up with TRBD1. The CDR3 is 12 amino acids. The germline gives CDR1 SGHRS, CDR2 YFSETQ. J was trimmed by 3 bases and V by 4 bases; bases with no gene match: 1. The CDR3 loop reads CASSRQGYEQYF. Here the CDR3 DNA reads TGCGCCAGCAGCCGACAGGGCTACGAGCAGTACTTC.

CDR3 sequence reads: CASSARTSGSNEQFF. The CDR3 region has the DNA TGTGCCAGCAGTGCCAGGACTAGCGGAAGCAATGAGCAGTTCTTC. The chain joins TRBV6-1 to TRBJ2-1; TRBD2 matches at 10 bases. Losses at the gene ends were 4 bases for V and 6 bases for J; bases not matched to a gene: 6. Germline V gene data show CDR1 as MNHNS and CDR2 as SASEGT. This CDR3 region has 15 residues.

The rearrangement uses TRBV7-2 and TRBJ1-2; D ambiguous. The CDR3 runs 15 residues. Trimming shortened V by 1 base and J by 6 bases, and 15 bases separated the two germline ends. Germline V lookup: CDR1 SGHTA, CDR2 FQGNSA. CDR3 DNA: TGTGCCAGCAGCTTAGAGATTGGAGGGATCCATGGCTACACCTTC. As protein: CASSLEIGGIHGYTF.

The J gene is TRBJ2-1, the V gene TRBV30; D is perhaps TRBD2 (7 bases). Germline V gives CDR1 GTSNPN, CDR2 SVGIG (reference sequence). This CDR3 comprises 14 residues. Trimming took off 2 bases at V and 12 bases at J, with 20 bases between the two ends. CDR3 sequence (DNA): TGTGCCTGGAGTTGGGGCCTGGGGGGGGCAGGGCAGTTCTTC. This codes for CAWSWGLGGAGQFF.

Here the CDR3 reads CASSVGQGQETQYF. In nucleotides, the CDR3 is TGTGCCAGTAGTGTAGGACAGGGACAAGAGACCCAGTACTTC. This rearrangement joins TRBV19 to TRBJ2-5, with TRBD1 matching 8 bases. V was pared by 5 bases and J by 2 bases, with 4 bases of the junction left unmatched. CDR1 LNHDA and CDR2 SQIVND come from the germline V gene (reference sequence). The CDR3 runs to 14 residues.

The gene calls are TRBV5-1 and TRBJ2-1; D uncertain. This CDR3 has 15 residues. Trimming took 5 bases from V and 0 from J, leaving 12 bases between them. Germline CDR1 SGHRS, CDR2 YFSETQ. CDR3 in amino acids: CASSHPRSSYNEQFF. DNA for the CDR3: TGCGCCAGCAGTCATCCTAGGAGCTCCTACAATGAGCAGTTCTTC.

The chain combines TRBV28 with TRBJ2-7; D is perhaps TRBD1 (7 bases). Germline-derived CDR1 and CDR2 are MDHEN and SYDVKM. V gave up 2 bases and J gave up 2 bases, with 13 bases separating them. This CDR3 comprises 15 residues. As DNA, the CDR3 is TGTGCCAGCAGTTTAAAAGGCAGGGGGGCCTACGAGCAGTACTTC. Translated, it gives CASSLKGRGAYEQYF.

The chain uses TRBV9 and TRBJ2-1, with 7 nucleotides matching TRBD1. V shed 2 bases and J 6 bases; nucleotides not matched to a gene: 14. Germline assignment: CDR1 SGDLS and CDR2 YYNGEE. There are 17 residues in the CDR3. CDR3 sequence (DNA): TGTGCCAGCAGCGTCCGGGGTGGGGGACAGAGCGTCAATGAGCAGTTCTTC. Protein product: CASSVRGGGQSVNEQFF.

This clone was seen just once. CDR3 DNA: TGTGCCAGCAGTCAAGGACGGGGAGAAGCTTTCTTT. This translates into CASSQGRGEAFF. The chain employs TRBV9 and TRBJ1-1; no clear D. The CDR3 consists of 12 residues. The V end was cut by 5 bases, the J end by 8 bases, with 13 bases between. Looked up from germline, CDR1 is SGDLS and CDR2 is YYNGEE.

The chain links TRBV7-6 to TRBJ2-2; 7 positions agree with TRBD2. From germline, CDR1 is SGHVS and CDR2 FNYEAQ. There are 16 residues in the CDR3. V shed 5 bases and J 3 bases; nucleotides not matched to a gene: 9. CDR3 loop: CASSEESGVYTGELFF. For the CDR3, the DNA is TGTGCCAGCAGCGAAGAGAGCGGGGTTTACACCGGGGAGCTGTTTTTT.

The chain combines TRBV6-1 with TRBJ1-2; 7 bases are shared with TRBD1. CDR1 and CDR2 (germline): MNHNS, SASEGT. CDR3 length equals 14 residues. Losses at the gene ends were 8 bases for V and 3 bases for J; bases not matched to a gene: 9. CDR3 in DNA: TGTGCCAGCGATCTGTCGACAGGGCACTATGGCTACACCTTC. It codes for CASDLSTGHYGYTF.

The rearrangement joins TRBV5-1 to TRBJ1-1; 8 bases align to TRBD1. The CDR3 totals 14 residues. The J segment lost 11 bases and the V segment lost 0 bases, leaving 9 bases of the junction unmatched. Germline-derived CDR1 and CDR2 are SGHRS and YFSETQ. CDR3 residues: CASSLGQGAGRAFF. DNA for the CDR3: TGCGCCAGCAGCTTGGGGCAGGGGGCAGGTAGGGCTTTCTTT.